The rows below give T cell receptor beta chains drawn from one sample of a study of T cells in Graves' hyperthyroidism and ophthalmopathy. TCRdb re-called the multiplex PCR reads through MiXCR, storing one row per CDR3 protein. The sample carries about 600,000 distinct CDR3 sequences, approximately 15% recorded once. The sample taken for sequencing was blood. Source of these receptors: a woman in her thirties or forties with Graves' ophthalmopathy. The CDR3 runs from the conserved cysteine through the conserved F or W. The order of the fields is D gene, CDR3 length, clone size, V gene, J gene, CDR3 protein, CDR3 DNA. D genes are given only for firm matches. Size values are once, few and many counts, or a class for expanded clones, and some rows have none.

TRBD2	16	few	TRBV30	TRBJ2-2	CAWGGLAGAYTGELFF	TGTGCCTGGGGAGGACTAGCGGGGGCTTACACCGGGGAGCTGTTTTTT
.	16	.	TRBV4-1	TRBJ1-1	CASSPFHKGENTEAFF	TGCGCCAGCAGCCCCTTTCACAAGGGGGAAAACACTGAAGCTTTCTTT
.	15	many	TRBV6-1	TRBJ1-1	CASRTRGFRSTEAFF	TGTGCCAGCAGGACCAGGGGTTTTAGGTCGACTGAAGCTTTCTTT
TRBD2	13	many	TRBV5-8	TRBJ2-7	CASSTTSGSEQYF	TGTGCCAGCAGCACGACTAGCGGGAGCGAGCAGTACTTC
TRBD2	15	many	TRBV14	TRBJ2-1	CASSLLAGGFSEQFF	TGTGCCAGCAGCCTGCTAGCGGGAGGGTTTAGTGAGCAGTTCTTC
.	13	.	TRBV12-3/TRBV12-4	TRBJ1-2	CASSPRQNYGYTF	TGTGCCAGCAGTCCCCGACAGAACTATGGCTACACCTTC
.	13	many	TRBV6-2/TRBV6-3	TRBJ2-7	CASSYVGGYEQYF	TGTGCCAGCAGTTACGTGGGGGGCTACGAGCAGTACTTC
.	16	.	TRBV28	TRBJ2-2	CASGLYSSLNTGELFF	TGTGCCAGCGGACTCTACTCAAGCCTAAACACCGGGGAGCTGTTTTTT
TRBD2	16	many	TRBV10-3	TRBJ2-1	CAISLNPSGGYNEQFF	TGTGCCATCTCACTGAACCCTAGCGGGGGCTACAATGAGCAGTTCTTC
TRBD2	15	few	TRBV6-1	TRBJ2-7	CASRTGTSGTYEQYF	TGTGCCAGCCGAACCGGGACTAGCGGAACCTACGAGCAGTACTTC
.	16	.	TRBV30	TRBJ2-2	CAWSQLKRAAVGELFF	TGTGCCTGGAGTCAACTAAAAAGAGCGGCGGTCGGGGAGCTGTTTTTT
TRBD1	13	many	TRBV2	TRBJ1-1	CASSGTGVGEAFF	TGTGCCAGCAGCGGTACAGGGGTGGGTGAAGCTTTCTTT
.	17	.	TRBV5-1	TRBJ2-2	CASSPEGTRRRRGELFF	TGCGCCAGCAGCCCCGAAGGTACTAGGCGGAGACGCGGGGAGCTGTTTTTT
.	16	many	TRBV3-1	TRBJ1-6	CASSLRGSANNSPLHF	TGTGCCAGCAGCCTCCGGGGATCTGCTAATAATTCACCCCTCCACTTT
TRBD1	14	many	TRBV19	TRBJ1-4	CASSRQGAFEKLFF	TGTGCCAGTAGTCGACAGGGGGCGTTTGAAAAACTGTTTTTT
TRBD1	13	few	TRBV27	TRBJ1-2	CASKGAMTYGYTF	TGTGCCAGCAAGGGGGCAATGACCTATGGCTACACCTTC
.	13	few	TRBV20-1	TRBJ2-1	CSAGQRGGNEQFF	TGCAGTGCTGGACAGCGGGGTGGGAATGAGCAGTTCTTC
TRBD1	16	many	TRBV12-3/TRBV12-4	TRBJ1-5	CASSLGGQGANQPQHF	TGTGCCAGCAGTCTCGGCGGACAGGGGGCCAATCAGCCCCAGCATTTT
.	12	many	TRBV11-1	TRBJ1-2	CASSLVHGGYTF	TGTGCCAGCAGCTTAGTCCATGGGGGCTACACCTTC
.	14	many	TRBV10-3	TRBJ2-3	CAIRKDRTLDTQYF	TGTGCCATCAGGAAAGACAGGACTTTGGATACGCAGTATTTT
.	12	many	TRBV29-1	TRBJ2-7	CSVRSANYEQYF	TGCAGCGTTCGGAGTGCCAACTACGAGCAGTACTTC
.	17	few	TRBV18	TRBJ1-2	CASSPPPLRLNRYGYTF	TGTGCCAGCTCACCGCCTCCTTTGAGACTAAACAGATATGGCTACACCTTC
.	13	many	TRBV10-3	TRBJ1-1	CAISVVENTEAFF	TGTGCCATCAGTGTGGTGGAGAACACTGAAGCTTTCTTT
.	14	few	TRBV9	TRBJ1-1	CASSVAGVGGEAFF	TGTGCCAGCAGCGTAGCCGGGGTTGGGGGTGAAGCTTTCTTT
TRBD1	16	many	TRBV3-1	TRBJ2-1	CASSPGQGPLLYEQFF	TGTGCCAGCAGCCCCGGACAGGGGCCCCTCCTCTATGAGCAGTTCTTC
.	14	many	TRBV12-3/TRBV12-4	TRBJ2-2	CASTPGTDAGELFF	TGTGCCAGCACTCCCGGGACGGACGCCGGGGAGCTGTTTTTT
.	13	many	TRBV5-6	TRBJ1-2	CASSPAGNYGYTF	TGTGCCAGCAGCCCGGCGGGGAACTATGGCTACACCTTC
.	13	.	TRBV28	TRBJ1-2	CASLLRVGYGYTF	TGTGCCAGCCTCCTTCGGGTCGGCTATGGCTACACCTTC
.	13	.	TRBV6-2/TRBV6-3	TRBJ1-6	CASTSAPTAPLHF	TGTGCCAGCACCTCGGCCCCGACCGCACCCCTCCACTTT
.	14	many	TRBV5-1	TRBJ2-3	CASSLGHPQDTQYF	TGCGCCAGCAGCTTGGGACACCCACAAGATACGCAGTATTTT
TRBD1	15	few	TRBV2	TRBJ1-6	CASNRDRDYNSPLHF	TGTGCCAGCAACCGGGACAGGGATTATAATTCACCCCTCCACTTT
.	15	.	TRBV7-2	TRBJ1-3	CASSLLGVAGNTIYF	TGTGCCAGCAGCCTACTAGGGGTTGCTGGAAACACCATATATTTT
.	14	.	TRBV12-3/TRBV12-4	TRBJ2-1	CARGAASSYNEQFF	TGTGCGAGGGGGGCGGCAAGCTCCTACAATGAGCAGTTCTTC
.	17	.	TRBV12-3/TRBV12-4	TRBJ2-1	CASSPGKTFPQNNEQFF	TGTGCCAGCAGTCCAGGCAAGACATTTCCGCAAAACAATGAGCAGTTCTTC
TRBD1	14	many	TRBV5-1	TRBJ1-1	CASSDGTGGTEAFF	TGCGCCAGCAGCGACGGGACAGGAGGCACTGAAGCTTTCTTT
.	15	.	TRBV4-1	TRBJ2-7	CASSQGFASSYEQYF	TGCGCCAGCAGCCAAGGTTTCGCCAGCTCCTACGAGCAGTACTTC
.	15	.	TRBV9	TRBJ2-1	CASSVAGGGHNEQFF	TGTGCCAGCAGCGTAGCCGGAGGGGGCCACAATGAGCAGTTCTTC
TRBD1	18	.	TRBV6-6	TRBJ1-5	CASSYLGTGGLFNQPQHF	TGTGCCAGCAGTTACCTAGGGACAGGGGGCTTATTCAATCAGCCCCAGCATTTT
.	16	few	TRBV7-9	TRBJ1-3	CASSFGQSARGNTIYF	TGTGCCAGCAGCTTTGGACAATCTGCCCGGGGGAACACCATATATTTT
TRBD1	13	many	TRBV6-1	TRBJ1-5	CASRDRDLQPQHF	TGTGCCAGCAGAGACAGGGACCTTCAGCCCCAGCATTTT
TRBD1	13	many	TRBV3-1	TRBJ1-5	CASSSRGQQPQHF	TGTGCCAGCAGCTCGAGGGGGCAACAGCCCCAGCATTTT
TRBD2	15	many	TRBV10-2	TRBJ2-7	CASSESAGGPYEQYF	TGCGCCAGCAGTGAGTCGGCGGGAGGGCCCTACGAGCAGTACTTC